Below are 4 T cell receptor beta chains sequenced from a single sample in a study of blood T cell repertoires in COVID-19. Data came from immunoSEQ multiplex PCR; TCRdb stores just in-frame clones and leaves some out. This sample carries roughly 90,000 clones, 80% of them seen once, and the ten largest clones take under 13%. Sequenced material: peripheral blood. The receptors were gathered from a woman between 65 and 79 years old with acute or convalescent COVID-19.

Comment on this clone: This CDR3 is also generated by other DNA sequences in the sample. This chain connects TRBV6-5 to TRBJ1-5; 7 nucleotides match TRBD1. Germline CDR1 and CDR2: MNHEY and SVGAGI. The CDR3 totals 14 residues. J was trimmed by 4 bases and V by 5 bases; bases with no gene match: 5. The CDR3 DNA is TGTGCCAGCAGTCTGACAGGGACTAATCAGCCCCAGCATTTT. This encodes CASSLTGTNQPQHF.

Here the CDR3 reads CSVEEERRGAQQYF. CDR3 in DNA: TGCAGCGTTGAAGAAGAGCGCAGGGGGGCACAGCAGTACTTC. The chain links TRBV29-1 to TRBJ2-7; D might be TRBD1 (7 bases). Germline-derived CDR1 and CDR2 are SQVTM and ANQGSEA. This CDR3 has 14 residues. V was cut by 0 bases and J by 8 bases, with 17 bases left in between.

V gene TRBV7-2 combines with J gene TRBJ2-3, with unresolved D. The CDR3 runs to 11 residues. The germline V gene encodes CDR1 SGHTA and CDR2 FQGNSA. Deletions cut 5 bases from V and 2 bases from J, with 2 bases between. Here the CDR3 DNA reads TGTGCCAGCAGCCACACAGATACGCAGTATTTT. Translation: CASSHTDTQYF.

The chain combines TRBV6-6 with TRBJ2-3; TRBD2 aligns across 12 bases. V lost 4 bases to trimming and J lost 1 base; unmatched junction nucleotides: 3. The CDR3 extends over 16 amino acids. Germline V gene sequence: CDR1 MNHNY, CDR2 SVGAGI (reference sequence). CDR3 protein: CASSSRLAGGTDTQYF. The CDR3 DNA follows: TGTGCCAGCAGTTCAAGACTAGCGGGGGGCACAGATACGCAGTATTTT.